These 17 T cell receptor beta chains were all obtained from the same sample, sequenced in a study of cytomegalovirus exposure and HLA in healthy donors. 13 Jbeta primers and 60 Vbeta primers were used for the PCR. Assay: immunoSEQ multiplex PCR; the TCRdb copy retains only in-frame clones and omits some. Of around 80,000 clones in the sample, 70% to 85% were seen once. The sample comprised PBMCs. Source of these receptors: a man in his forties in good health and CMV-seropositive.

This clone has only a few counts. The chain carries TRBV6-1 and TRBJ1-2; 10 bases are a match to TRBD1. CDR1 is MNHNS and CDR2 is SASEGT in the germline V gene. This CDR3 contains 15 residues. J was trimmed by 5 bases and V by 6 bases; bases with no gene match: 9. The CDR3 here is CASREGDRGGYGYTF. The CDR3 nucleotides are TGTGCCAGCAGAGAGGGGGACAGGGGCGGTTATGGCTACACCTTC.

The CDR3 nucleotides are TGTGCCAGCAGTTTGAGACAGGGGTTGAATCAGCCCCAGCATTTT. It specifies CASSLRQGLNQPQHF. The V and J genes are TRBV28 and TRBJ1-5, with TRBD1 matching over 8 bases. From germline, CDR1 is MDHEN and CDR2 SYDVKM. The J segment lost 4 bases and the V segment lost 3 bases, leaving 5 bases of the junction unmatched. This CDR3 comprises 15 residues.

The chain links TRBV6-5 to TRBJ2-6, with D perhaps matching TRBD1 (6 bases). The CDR3 loop spans 16 amino acids. Germline CDR1 is MNHEY and CDR2 is SVGAGI. V lost 0 bases and J lost 0, with 6 bases in between. DNA of the CDR3: TGTGCCAGCAGTTACTCGACAGGCTCTGGGGCCAACGTCCTGACTTTC. Amino acids: CASSYSTGSGANVLTF.

This chain connects TRBV28 to TRBJ1-4, with D unclear. V was trimmed by 3 bases and J by 5 bases, leaving 7 bases between them. The CDR3 is 13 amino acids. Looked up from germline, CDR1 is MDHEN and CDR2 is SYDVKM. The CDR3: CASSLASNEKLFF. The CDR3 nucleotides are TGTGCCAGCAGTTTGGCCTCAAATGAAAAACTGTTTTTT.

The chain has TRBV30 and TRBJ1-2; TRBD1 aligns across 10 bases. CDR1 is GTSNPN and CDR2 is SVGIG in the germline V gene (reference sequence). V gave up 2 bases and J gave up 4 bases; unmatched junction bases: 4. This CDR3 spans 14 amino acids. This CDR3 is CAWSRQGAFYGYTF. CDR3 bases: TGTGCCTGGAGTAGACAGGGGGCGTTCTATGGCTACACCTTC.

The chain joins TRBV28 to TRBJ1-1, with 8 bases fitting TRBD1. Trimming at V came to 7 bases and at J to 3 bases, leaving 22 bases not matched to a gene. There are 19 residues in the CDR3. CDR1 is MDHEN, CDR2 SYDVKM, per germline. Here the CDR3 DNA reads TGTGCCAGCATTCCTTACCAGGGGGCGGACGGCCGATTGGACACTGAAGCTTTCTTT. This sequence encodes CASIPYQGADGRLDTEAFF.

V gene TRBV7-8 combines with J gene TRBJ2-2; 11 nucleotides align to TRBD2. Germline assignment: CDR1 SGHVS and CDR2 FQNEAQ. V shed 4 bases and J 2 bases; nucleotides not matched to a gene: 6. This CDR3 contains 17 residues. The CDR3 loop reads CASSSTSGDPNTGELFF. In DNA form, the CDR3 reads TGTGCCAGCAGCTCGACTAGCGGGGATCCTAACACCGGGGAGCTGTTTTTT.

This chain links TRBV5-1 with TRBJ2-7, with TRBD2 matching 9 bases. V lost 0 bases and J lost 7; bases outside the gene matches: 5. Germline CDR1 SGHRS, CDR2 YFSETQ. The CDR3 is 14 amino acids. The CDR3 nucleotides read TGCGCCAGCAGCTTGGTTAGCGGGAGCATTGAGCAGTACTTC. Amino acid sequence: CASSLVSGSIEQYF.

The genes are TRBV19 and TRBJ2-7, with 12 bases that match TRBD1. The CDR3 is made up of 14 amino acids. Trimming cost V 5 bases and J 6 bases; bases outside gene matches: 5. Germline-derived CDR1 and CDR2 are LNHDA and SQIVND (reference sequence). The CDR3 reads CASSSGTGGLEQYF. CDR3 nucleotide sequence: TGTGCCAGTAGTTCCGGGACAGGGGGCCTCGAGCAGTACTTC.

The chain uses TRBV7-9 and TRBJ1-1; D is unclear. The germline V gene has CDR1 SEHNR and CDR2 FQNEAQ (reference sequence). This CDR3 is 17 amino acids long. With 5 bases removed from V and 1 base from J, the gap between germline ends came to 20 bases. CDR3 bases: TGTGCCAGCAGCCCCCCGGCCGGTTTCCGGGGGAACACTGAAGCTTTCTTT. Translating gives CASSPPAGFRGNTEAFF. The variable domain in full, completed from reference TRBV7-9 and TRBJ1-1, reads DTGVSQNPRHKITKRGQNVTFRCDPISEHNRLYWYRQTLGQGPEFLTYFQNEAQLEKSRLLSDRFSAERPKGSFSTLEIQRTEQGDSAMYLCASSPPAGFRGNTEAFFGQGTRLTVV.

CDR3 sequence: CASSSSGTNNQPQHF. The CDR3, as DNA: TGTGCCAGCAGTTCTTCCGGGACAAATAATCAGCCCCAGCATTTT. This chain uses TRBV6-1 with TRBJ1-5; D is perhaps TRBD1 (6 bases). The V gene's germline CDR1 is MNHNS and CDR2 SASEGT. CDR3 length: 15 residues. The V end lost 5 bases, the J end lost 4 bases, and 15 bases lay between the germline ends.

The chain recombines TRBV27 with TRBJ2-7; TRBD1 matches 10 bases. Trimming took 4 bases from V and 5 from J; bases not matched to a gene: 8. The CDR3 loop spans 15 amino acids. Germline V lookup: CDR1 MNHEY, CDR2 SMNVEV (reference sequence). CDR3 sequence (DNA): TGTGCCAGCAGTTCCCCAGGGACAGGGGTACACGAGCAGTACTTC. Translating it yields CASSSPGTGVHEQYF.

The chain is built from TRBV7-2 and TRBJ1-5; 9 bases line up with TRBD1. The germline V gene has CDR1 SGHTA and CDR2 FQGNSA. CDR3 size: 16 residues. The ends lost 2 bases at V and 3 bases at J; junction bases unmatched: 5. CDR3 residues: CASSLKGTGFNQPQHF. CDR3 DNA: TGTGCCAGCAGCTTAAAAGGGACAGGGTTCAATCAGCCCCAGCATTTT.

The chain couples TRBV6-6 to TRBJ2-7, with 9 bases that match TRBD2. V lost 9 bases, J lost 5 bases, and 8 bases stayed unmatched. There are 13 residues in the CDR3. Germline CDR1 is MNHNY and CDR2 is SVGAGI (reference sequence). As DNA, the CDR3 is TGTGCCAGTTTAGCGGGAGATACTCACGAGCAGTACTTC. Translated, it gives CASLAGDTHEQYF.

The rearrangement uses TRBV19 and TRBJ2-3; weak D call: TRBD1 (6 bases). CDR3 length: 13 amino acids. Trimming shortened V by 3 bases and J by 6 bases, and 10 bases separated the two germline ends. Per germline, CDR1 LNHDA and CDR2 SQIVND (reference sequence). CDR3 region: CASSMGAGDTQYF. The DNA for the CDR3 is TGTGCCAGTAGTATGGGGGCTGGGGATACGCAGTATTTT. The full variable domain, rest sourced from reference TRBV19 and TRBJ2-3, is DGGITQSPKYLFRKEGQNVTLSCEQNLNHDAMYWYRQDPGQGLRLIYYSQIVNDFQKGDIAEGYSVSREKKESFPLTVTSAQKNPTAFYLCASSMGAGDTQYFGPGTRLTVL.

This sequence joins TRBV7-2 and TRBJ2-1; 11 bases agree with TRBD2. Germline-derived CDR1 and CDR2 are SGHTA and FQGNSA. The ends lost 5 bases at V and 0 bases at J; junction bases unmatched: 6. This CDR3 comprises 17 residues. The CDR3 reads CASSPTSGSFSYNEQFF. The CDR3 DNA reads TGTGCCAGCAGCCCCACTAGCGGGAGTTTCTCCTACAATGAGCAGTTCTTC.

This chain joins TRBV5-5 and TRBJ2-7; TRBD2 might be the D (6 bases). Germline V gives CDR1 SGHKS, CDR2 YYEKEE (reference sequence). The CDR3 extends over 12 amino acids. The V end was cut by 4 bases, the J end by 5 bases, with 10 bases between. CDR3 region: CASSQWGDEQYF. CDR3 nucleotides: TGTGCCAGCAGCCAATGGGGGGACGAGCAGTACTTC.